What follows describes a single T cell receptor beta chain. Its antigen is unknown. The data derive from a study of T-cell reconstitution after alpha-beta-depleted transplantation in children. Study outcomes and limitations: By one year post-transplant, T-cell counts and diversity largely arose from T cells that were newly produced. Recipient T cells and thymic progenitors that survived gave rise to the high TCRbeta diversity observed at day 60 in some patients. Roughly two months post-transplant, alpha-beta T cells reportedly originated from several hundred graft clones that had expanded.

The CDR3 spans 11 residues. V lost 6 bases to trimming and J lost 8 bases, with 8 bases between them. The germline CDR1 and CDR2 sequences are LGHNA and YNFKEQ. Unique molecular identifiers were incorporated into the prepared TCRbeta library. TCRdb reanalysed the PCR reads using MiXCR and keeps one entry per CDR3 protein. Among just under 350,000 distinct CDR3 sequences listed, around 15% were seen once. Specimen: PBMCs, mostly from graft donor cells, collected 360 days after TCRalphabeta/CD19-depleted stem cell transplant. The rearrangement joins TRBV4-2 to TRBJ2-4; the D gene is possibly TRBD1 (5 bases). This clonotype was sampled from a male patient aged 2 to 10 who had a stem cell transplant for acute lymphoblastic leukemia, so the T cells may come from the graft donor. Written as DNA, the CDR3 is TGTGCCAGCAGGATAGGGGACATTCAGTACTTC. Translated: CASRIGDIQYF.